Following are 30 T cell receptor beta chains from one sample sequenced in a study of blood T cell repertoires in COVID-19 (dated by TCRdb to about 2020). Library creation used the immunoSEQ multiplex PCR assay. TCRdb took over this immuneACCESS table, retaining in-frame rearrangements with V and J assigned. Such tables are incomplete; in checked studies, under half of the missing clones stem from an unresolved V gene, and the remainder is unexplained. The sample profile shows about 73,000 clones; 70% to 80% of them were found once. The ten largest clones add up to 2% to 2.5% of the sample. Material: peripheral blood. All receptors derive from a man between 65 and 85 years old with COVID-19, enrolled during active disease.

Of note for this clone: Relative to the germline gene, one junction end is altered; a read error may explain this. V gene TRBV5-1 combines with J gene TRBJ2-3, with D possibly matching TRBD2 (5 bases). Looked up from germline, CDR1 is SGHRS and CDR2 is YFSETQ. The CDR3 loop spans 14 amino acids. The CDR3 nucleotides read TGCGCCAGCAGCTTGGACCCTAGCAGAGATACGCAGTATTTT. Amino acids: CASSLDPSRDTQYF.

The chain is built from TRBV28 and TRBJ1-6; 8 nucleotides match TRBD1. The CDR3 contains 15 residues. Germline loops: CDR1 MDHEN, CDR2 SYDVKM. V lost 5 bases and J lost 7; bases outside the gene matches: 7. CDR3 protein: CASSAGQGRNSPLHF. The CDR3 nucleotides are TGTGCCAGCAGTGCAGGACAGGGTAGGAATTCACCCCTCCACTTT. The variable domain in full, with the rest retrieved from reference TRBV28 and TRBJ1-6, is DVKVTQSSRYLVKRTGEKVFLECVQDMDHENMFWYRQDPGLGLRLIYFSYDVKMKEKGDIPEGYSVSREKKERFSLILESASTNQTSMYLCASSAGQGRNSPLHFGNGTRLTVT.

This clone showed up just once. The chain is built from TRBV7-8 and TRBJ2-7; 7 positions match TRBD1. V was clipped by 1 base and J by 2 bases; unmatched bases: 8. The length of the CDR3 is 16 residues. Germline loops: CDR1 SGHVS, CDR2 FQNEAQ. The CDR3 DNA sequence: TGTGCCAGCAGCTTAGGGCTTGGGACAGTCCCCTACGAGCAGTACTTC. Translated: CASSLGLGTVPYEQYF.

The chain recombines TRBV5-1 with TRBJ2-2; 8 bases are a match to TRBD1. The V gene's germline CDR1 is SGHRS and CDR2 YFSETQ. V trimming: 0 bases; J trimming: 5 bases; junction bases outside the gene matches: 3. The CDR3 spans 15 residues. DNA of the CDR3: TGCGCCAGCAGCTTGGATACAGGGGGGACCGGGGAGCTGTTTTTT. The encoded protein is CASSLDTGGTGELFF.

The V call is TRBV28, the J call TRBJ2-1, with 10 bases that match TRBD2. With 10 bases clipped from V and 6 bases from J, the junction kept 12 bases outside the gene matches. Germline-derived CDR1 and CDR2 are MDHEN and SYDVKM. This CDR3 is built from 15 residues. CDR3: CATLRPSGSINEQFF. As DNA, the CDR3 is TGTGCCACTCTGCGTCCTAGCGGGAGTATCAATGAGCAGTTCTTC.

The chain is built from TRBV30 and TRBJ2-2, with 8 bases matching TRBD1. J gave up 6 bases and V 8 bases, and 17 bases lay outside the gene matches. Germline values: CDR1 GTSNPN, CDR2 SVGIG (reference sequence). The CDR3 loop spans 16 amino acids. CDR3 DNA sequence: TGTGCCAAGCAAATTCATGGTGGGACAGGCCCCGGGGAGCTGTTTTTT. Translation: CAKQIHGGTGPGELFF.

V usage is TRBV9 and J usage is TRBJ2-1; no reliable D call. The CDR3 runs 16 residues. V dropped 0 bases and J dropped 0 bases, with 10 bases sitting between them. The germline V gene has CDR1 SGDLS and CDR2 YYNGEE. This CDR3 reads CASSVEARSSYNEQFF. Written as DNA, the CDR3 is TGTGCCAGCAGCGTAGAGGCCCGGAGCTCCTACAATGAGCAGTTCTTC.

The chain employs TRBV3-1 (or the pseudogene TRBV3-2) and TRBJ2-7, with TRBD2 as a possible D gene (6 bases). The CDR3 has 14 residues. V lost 4 bases to trimming and J lost 0 bases, with 10 bases between them. CDR1 is LGHDT and CDR2 is YNNKEL in the germline V gene (reference sequence). DNA for the CDR3: TGTGCCAGCAGCCGGGCGGGGAGCTCCTACGAGCAGTACTTC. Its translation: CASSRAGSSYEQYF.

This rearrangement joins TRBV2 to TRBJ1-4; tentatively, D is TRBD1 (6 bases). Germline V CDR1 and CDR2: SNHLY, FYNNEI. CDR3 length equals 13 residues. The V gene lost 9 bases and the J gene lost 8 bases, with 16 bases spanning the gap. The CDR3 coding sequence is TGTGCCAGAAATCAGGGGATAGGGGAAAAACTGTTTTTT. It is translated as CARNQGIGEKLFF.

The chain links TRBV29-1 to TRBJ2-7; TRBD2 agrees at 7 bases. This CDR3 region has 14 residues. Germline V gene lookup returns CDR1 SQVTM and CDR2 ANQGSEA. V lost 4 bases to trimming and J lost 6 bases; unmatched junction nucleotides: 12. CDR3 amino acids: CSVVAGATSGEQYF. CDR3 DNA sequence: TGCAGCGTTGTGGCGGGAGCTACCTCCGGCGAGCAGTACTTC.

The V gene is TRBV12-3 or TRBV12-4, the J gene TRBJ2-7; weak D call: TRBD2 (6 bases). This CDR3 region has 13 residues. V shed 3 bases and J shed 3 bases, with 9 bases lying between them. CDR3 residues: CASSLGLSYEQYF. The CDR3 region has the DNA TGTGCCAGCAGTTTGGGACTGAGCTACGAGCAGTACTTC.

The CDR3 reads CASSPLSPELTDTQYF. The CDR3 nucleotides read TGTGCCAGCAGCCCACTTTCGCCGGAGTTAACAGATACGCAGTATTTT. This rearrangement joins TRBV9 to TRBJ2-3; no clear D gene. Between the trimmed V and J ends, which lost 4 bases and 3 bases, there was a span of 18 bases. Germline loops: CDR1 SGDLS, CDR2 YYNGEE. The CDR3 contains 16 residues.

The chain couples TRBV28 to TRBJ1-1; the D is unclear. The CDR3 has 14 amino acids. Germline V CDR1 and CDR2: MDHEN, SYDVKM. The V and J ends lost 7 bases and 4 bases respectively, with 16 bases between them. Here the CDR3 reads CASMRTGGRTEAFF. CDR3 bases: TGTGCCAGCATGAGGACCGGAGGGCGCACTGAAGCTTTCTTT.

The chain couples TRBV28 to TRBJ1-2; D is uncertain. The CDR3 length is 12 residues. The V end lost 1 base, the J end lost 8 bases, and 8 bases lay between the germline ends. CDR1 is MDHEN and CDR2 is SYDVKM in the germline V gene. CDR3 residues: CASSLFQMGYTF. In DNA, the CDR3 is TGTGCCAGCAGTTTATTCCAGATGGGCTACACCTTC.

The V and J genes are TRBV3-1 (or the pseudogene TRBV3-2) and TRBJ2-7, with 8 bases lining up with TRBD1. Trimming removed 1 base from V and 3 bases from J; junction bases left unmatched: 5. Germline CDR1 LGHDT, CDR2 YNNKEL (reference sequence). This CDR3 contains 15 residues. The CDR3 sequence: CASSQGQGSLYEQYF. The CDR3 nucleotides are TGTGCCAGCAGCCAAGGACAGGGGAGCCTCTACGAGCAGTACTTC.

This rearrangement joins TRBV6-5 to TRBJ2-1, with 10 bases aligning to TRBD1. Germline-derived CDR1 and CDR2 are MNHEY and SVGAGI. The CDR3 is 14 amino acids. V trimming: 2 bases; J trimming: 7 bases; junction bases outside the gene matches: 2. The CDR3 bases are TGTGCCAGCAGTTACGCGGACAGGGGGAATGAGCAGTTCTTC. Translating it yields CASSYADRGNEQFF.

The rearrangement uses TRBV10-3 and TRBJ1-4, with D perhaps TRBD1 (6 bases). The CDR3 runs to 12 residues. V lost 8 bases, J lost 4 bases, and 8 bases lay in between. The germline V gene encodes CDR1 ENHRY and CDR2 SYGVKD. CDR3 in amino acids: CAIRQDNEKLFF. The CDR3 bases are TGTGCCATCCGACAGGATAATGAAAAACTGTTTTTT.

The V call is TRBV27, the J call TRBJ1-1, with TRBD1 as a possible D gene (5 bases). There are 18 residues in the CDR3. The V and J ends lost 1 base and 1 base respectively, with 19 bases between them. Germline V gene data show CDR1 as MNHEY and CDR2 as SMNVEV (reference sequence). The CDR3 DNA is TGTGCCAGCAGTTTATTTTCTCCAGGGCAGCTGTGGAACACTGAAGCTTTCTTT. This gives the protein CASSLFSPGQLWNTEAFF.

The chain has TRBV24-1 and TRBJ2-7; 7 nucleotides agree with TRBD1. Looked up from germline, CDR1 is KGHDR and CDR2 is SFDVKD. This CDR3 has 13 amino acids. V trimming: 9 bases; J trimming: 4 bases; junction bases outside the gene matches: 8. This CDR3 reads CATSGTEFYEQYF. CDR3 nucleotides: TGTGCCACCTCCGGGACAGAATTTTACGAGCAGTACTTC.

The CDR3, as DNA: TGTGCCAGCAGCCCCGACATGCCTTCCTACGAGCAGTACTTC. Amino acid sequence: CASSPDMPSYEQYF. The chain couples TRBV5-8 to TRBJ2-7, with D unresolved. This CDR3 spans 14 amino acids. Trimming left V 4 bases short and J 1 base short, with 12 bases between. Germline V gives CDR1 SGHTS, CDR2 YDEGEE.

The chain uses TRBV3-1 (or the pseudogene TRBV3-2) and TRBJ1-2; D ambiguous. The CDR3 is 11 amino acids. V lost 1 base and J 11 bases, leaving 8 bases between the germline ends. Germline-derived CDR1 and CDR2 are LGHDT and YNNKEL (reference sequence). This chain's CDR3 is CASSQAVEYTF. The CDR3 region has the DNA TGTGCCAGCAGCCAAGCGGTGGAGTACACCTTC.

This clone was detected ten times or more. CDR3 bases: TGTGCCAGCAGTTACTCTTCCAGGGGAACTGGAAACACCATATATTTT. Amino acids: CASSYSSRGTGNTIYF. This chain joins TRBV6-5 and TRBJ1-3; perhaps TRBD1 as D (6 bases). The CDR3 loop spans 16 amino acids. The germline CDR1 and CDR2 sequences are MNHEY and SVGAGI. The V end was cut by 0 bases, the J end by 2 bases, with 11 bases between.

CDR3 nucleotide sequence: TGTGCCAGCAGCTCTTTGAGACTAGCGGGATCATATGAGCAGTTCTTC. Translation: CASSSLRLAGSYEQFF. The chain carries TRBV7-9 and TRBJ2-1; 11 nucleotides match TRBD2. CDR3 size: 16 residues. Per the germline V gene, CDR1 is SEHNR and CDR2 is FQNEAQ (reference sequence). With 4 bases clipped from V and 8 bases from J, the junction kept 10 bases outside the gene matches. Combining the CDR3 with reference TRBV7-9 and TRBJ2-1 gives the whole variable domain DTGVSQNPRHKITKRGQNVTFRCDPISEHNRLYWYRQTLGQGPEFLTYFQNEAQLEKSRLLSDRFSAERPKGSFSTLEIQRTEQGDSAMYLCASSSLRLAGSYEQFFGPGTRLTVL.

The chain employs TRBV28 and TRBJ2-7; TRBD1 is a possible D gene (6 bases). CDR1 MDHEN and CDR2 SYDVKM come from the germline V gene. The V end lost 6 bases, the J end lost 6 bases, and 12 bases lay between the germline ends. The CDR3 runs to 12 residues. The CDR3 loop is CASRGARGEQYF. In DNA, the CDR3 is TGTGCCAGCAGGGGAGCCAGGGGCGAGCAGTACTTC.

The chain uses TRBV18 and TRBJ2-1, with 15 bases lining up with TRBD2. Trimming removed 3 bases from V and 9 bases from J; junction bases left unmatched: 6. The CDR3 length is 16 residues. Germline CDR1 KGHSH, CDR2 LQKENI. The DNA for the CDR3 is TGTGCCAGCTCACCCGGGACTAGCGGGAGGTCCGGTGAGCAGTTCTTC. It translates to CASSPGTSGRSGEQFF.

The rearrangement uses TRBV6-5 and TRBJ1-2; perhaps TRBD1 as D (5 bases). The V gene lost 6 bases and the J gene lost 3 bases, with 14 bases spanning the gap. The germline V gene has CDR1 MNHEY and CDR2 SVGAGI. This CDR3 has 14 amino acids. The CDR3 here is CASSPNGGDYGYTF. In DNA, the CDR3 is TGTGCCAGCAGCCCCAATGGGGGGGACTATGGCTACACCTTC.

This chain joins TRBV6-5 and TRBJ2-7, with D perhaps TRBD1 (6 bases). This CDR3 contains 13 residues. V lost 6 bases to trimming and J lost 5 bases, with 14 bases between them. Germline CDR1 reads MNHEY; CDR2 reads SVGAGI. CDR3 sequence: CASRTQGFDEQYF. CDR3 coding DNA: TGTGCCAGCAGAACACAGGGATTTGACGAGCAGTACTTC.

V gene TRBV5-1 combines with J gene TRBJ2-1; TRBD1 is a possible D gene (5 bases). The CDR3 sequence is 14 residues long. With 4 bases removed from V and 10 bases from J, the gap between germline ends came to 18 bases. In germline, CDR1 is SGHRS, CDR2 YFSETQ. CDR3 nucleotide sequence: TGCGCCAGCAGCCTTATCCAGGGTTTCGACGAGCAGTTCTTC. It specifies CASSLIQGFDEQFF.

This clone was detected only a few times. V usage is TRBV10-3 and J usage is TRBJ1-3; D may be TRBD1 (5 bases). The CDR3 totals 17 residues. Trimming left V 2 bases short and J 1 base short, with 15 bases between. The V gene's germline CDR1 is ENHRY and CDR2 SYGVKD. The CDR3, as DNA: TGTGCCATCAGTGAGGATCCAGGGAAGGGATCTGGAAACACCATATATTTT. Translating gives CAISEDPGKGSGNTIYF.

The J gene is TRBJ2-3, the V gene TRBV27; 8 bases fit TRBD2. Trimming at V came to 5 bases and at J to 1 base, leaving 8 bases not matched to a gene. Germline V gene data show CDR1 as MNHEY and CDR2 as SMNVEV (reference sequence). This CDR3 region has 16 residues. The CDR3 spells CASSPLAGRGTDTQYF. Here the CDR3 DNA reads TGTGCCAGCAGTCCTTTAGCGGGGCGGGGCACAGATACGCAGTATTTT.